This is a list of T cell receptor beta chains from one sample in a study of cytomegalovirus exposure and HLA in healthy donors. This table comes from immunoSEQ multiplex PCR, and its TCRdb copy is limited to in-frame clones, with some not included. This sample's table reports approximately 140,000 clones. Sequencing was carried out using PBMCs. These receptors were obtained from a woman in her late teens or twenties in good health and CMV-seronegative. CDR3s leave out the opening cysteine and the closing phenylalanine or tryptophan.

cdr3_aa	v_call	j_call
ASIRRRADTEAF	TRBV19	TRBJ1-1
AWSPLQGDSPLH	TRBV30	TRBJ1-6
ASSLEVGELL	TRBV7-3	TRBJ2-2
AMGTAPREQY	TRBV10-3	.
ASSSKTPAGTGISYEQY	TRBV7-9	TRBJ2-7
ASRWTSGSSYEQY	TRBV13	TRBJ2-7
ASSYSSGSPETQY	TRBV6-6	TRBJ2-5
AAGAEGTDTQY	TRBV4-1	TRBJ2-3
ASSMGLENTEAF	TRBV19	TRBJ1-1
ASSVRMGGDTNGYT	TRBV9	TRBJ1-2
ASSPRQGAGTDTQY	TRBV5-1	TRBJ2-3
ASSQDRGTEAF	TRBV4-1	TRBJ1-1
ASNRGGTEAF	TRBV19	TRBJ1-1
ASSRGEGFAF	TRBV18	TRBJ1-4
ASSRGDTEAF	TRBV21-1	TRBJ1-1
ASSLGLAADTQY	TRBV7-3	TRBJ2-3
ASKALFQAGGTDTQY	TRBV2	TRBJ2-3
ASSQGNRGMDTEAF	TRBV4-3	TRBJ1-1
ASRPDISGNTIY	TRBV7-9	TRBJ1-3
ASSPGPQGNTEAF	TRBV18	TRBJ1-1
ASSQDFGPDTQY	TRBV4-1	TRBJ2-3
ASSRDRGTEAF	TRBV2	TRBJ1-1
ASSHPGNSNQPQH	TRBV6-1	TRBJ1-5